The sequence of this T cell receptor (beta chain) was determined in a study of neurological immune-mediated disorders. CDR1 and CDR2 (germline): SNHLY, FYNNEI. V shed 8 bases and J shed 6 bases, with 11 bases lying between them. The CDR3 runs to 12 residues. Whole-study results and caveats: HTLV-1-associated myelopathy ranked highest for TCR clonal expansion and multiple sclerosis lowest, beneath healthy controls.

This clonotype was seen repeatedly, ten times or more. Its antigen is as yet unknown. A blood bank in Maryland, USA, provided the volunteers who served as healthy controls. MiXCR, run by TCRdb on the 5' RACE reads, gives a single entry per CDR3 protein. The table shows roughly 28,000 distinct CDR3 sequences, with 10% to 15% occurring only once. The sequenced sample consisted of PBMCs. The source of this sequence is a man aged 55 to 70 in good health. J is TRBJ2-1 and V is TRBV2; no definite D call. The CDR3 coding sequence is TGTGCCAGCTTGACAAGGCCCAATGAGCAGTTCTTC. It encodes CASLTRPNEQFF.